This T cell receptor beta chain was sequenced during a study of cytomegalovirus exposure and HLA in healthy donors. Study-level results: A few of the chains that were CMV-associated were confirmed in vitro to be specific for CMV antigens. Later work found that TCR association rates differed between HLA loci; DRB1 had the most and HLA-C the fewest. In a later analysis, TCR beta V- and J-gene trimming was associated with a missense DCLRE1C variant. Several of the most significant clusters were apparently associated with common viral pathogens in a later analysis.

In the case of this clone: Its specificity is not known.

The PCR was carried out with 60 Vbeta primers and 13 Jbeta primers. The data were produced by immunoSEQ multiplex PCR, yet TCRdb's version contains in-frame clones alone and is incomplete. The sample consists of 150,000 to 200,000 clones, 80% of them appearing once. Germline lookup yields CDR1 MNHEY and CDR2 SMNVEV (reference sequence). The V and J ends lost 0 bases and 6 bases respectively, with 14 bases between them. This CDR3 is 15 amino acids long. What was sequenced was PBMCs. The chain employs TRBV27 and TRBJ1-2, with a weak D call TRBD1 (6 bases). The TCR sequence derives from a woman in her 40s in good health and CMV-seronegative. The CDR3 reads CASSLSLQGWNGYTF. The DNA for the CDR3 is TGTGCCAGCAGTTTATCCTTACAGGGCTGGAATGGCTACACCTTC.